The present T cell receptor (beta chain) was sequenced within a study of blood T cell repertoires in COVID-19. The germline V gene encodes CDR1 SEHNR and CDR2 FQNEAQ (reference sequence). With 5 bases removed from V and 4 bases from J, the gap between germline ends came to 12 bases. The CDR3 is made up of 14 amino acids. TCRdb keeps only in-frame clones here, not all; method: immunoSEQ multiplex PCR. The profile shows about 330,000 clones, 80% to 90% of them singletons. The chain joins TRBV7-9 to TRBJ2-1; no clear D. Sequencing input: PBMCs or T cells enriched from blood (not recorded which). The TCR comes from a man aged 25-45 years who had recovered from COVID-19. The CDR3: CASSPPLTYNEQFF. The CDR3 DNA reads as TGTGCCAGCAGCCCGCCCCTTACATACAATGAGCAGTTCTTC.